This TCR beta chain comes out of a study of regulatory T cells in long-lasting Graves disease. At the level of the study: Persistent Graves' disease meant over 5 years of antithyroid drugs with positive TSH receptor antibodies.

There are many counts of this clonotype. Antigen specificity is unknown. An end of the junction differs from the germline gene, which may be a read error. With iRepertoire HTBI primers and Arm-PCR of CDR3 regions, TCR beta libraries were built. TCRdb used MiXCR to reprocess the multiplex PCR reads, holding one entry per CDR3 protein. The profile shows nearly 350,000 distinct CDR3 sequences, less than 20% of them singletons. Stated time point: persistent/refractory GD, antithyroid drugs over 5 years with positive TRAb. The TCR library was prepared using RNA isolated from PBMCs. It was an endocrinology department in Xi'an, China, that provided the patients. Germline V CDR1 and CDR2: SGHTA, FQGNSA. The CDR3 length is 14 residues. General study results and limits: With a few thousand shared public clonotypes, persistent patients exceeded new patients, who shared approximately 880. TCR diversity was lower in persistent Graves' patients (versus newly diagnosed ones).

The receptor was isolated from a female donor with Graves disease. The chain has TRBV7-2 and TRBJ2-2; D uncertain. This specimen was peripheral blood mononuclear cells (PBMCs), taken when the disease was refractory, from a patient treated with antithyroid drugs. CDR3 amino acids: CASSLGQNTGELFF. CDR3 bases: TGTGCCAGCAGTTTAGGGCAGAACACCGGGGAGCTGTTTTTT.